The 9 T cell receptor beta chains in this list originate from one sample, sequenced in a study of T cell repertoires in cytomegalovirus infection. MiXCR was run by TCRdb on the reads, yielding one entry per CDR3 protein. The sample yields some 600,000 distinct CDR3 sequences, about 24% seen once. Sequenced sample: CD8+ T cells from PBMCs. The source is a human donor in good health (CMV status not recorded). Some clones in this sample may be carry-over from other donors' samples.

Ten or more counts support this clonotype. V is TRBV7-9 and J is TRBJ1-2; 8 bases align to TRBD1. The CDR3 length is 14 residues. Trimming took 5 bases from V and 4 from J; bases not matched to a gene: 6. The germline gives CDR1 SEHNR, CDR2 FQNEAQ (reference sequence). Here the CDR3 reads CASSNGQGLYGYTF. Here the CDR3 DNA reads TGTGCCAGCAGCAATGGACAGGGCCTCTATGGCTACACCTTC.

This clonotype was seen more than once but under ten times. The chain is built from TRBV6-2 or TRBV6-3 and TRBJ2-1; 7 positions agree with TRBD2. Germline V gene lookup returns CDR1 MNHEY and CDR2 SVGEGT. The CDR3 loop spans 16 amino acids. The V and J ends lost 10 bases and 3 bases, in that order; junction bases with no gene match: 15. The DNA of the CDR3 is TGTGCCACCACACCCCCTGGCGGGGGATACTACAATGAGCAGTTCTTC. As protein: CATTPPGGGYYNEQFF.

The chain recombines TRBV19 with TRBJ2-4, with 9 nucleotides matching TRBD1. Germline CDR1 reads LNHDA; CDR2 reads SQIVND (reference sequence). The V gene end was trimmed by 4 bases and the J gene end by 1 base; junction bases not matched to a gene: 8. The CDR3 loop spans 17 amino acids. CDR3 coding DNA: TGTGCCAGTAGTAAGGCCCGGACAGGGGAGGCCAAAAACATTCAGTACTTC. It codes for CASSKARTGEAKNIQYF.

This clonotype appeared a few times. This chain joins TRBV28 and TRBJ2-2; the D call may be TRBD1 or TRBD2 (5 bases each). Per germline, CDR1 MDHEN and CDR2 SYDVKM. The CDR3 runs to 16 residues. V shed 7 bases and J shed 4 bases, with 19 bases lying between them. The CDR3 here is CASTQTGTKFTGELFF. The CDR3 coding sequence is TGTGCCAGCACTCAAACCGGGACGAAATTCACCGGGGAGCTGTTTTTT. The full variable domain, its missing parts supplied by reference TRBV28 and TRBJ2-2, is DVKVTQSSRYLVKRTGEKVFLECVQDMDHENMFWYRQDPGLGLRLIYFSYDVKMKEKGDIPEGYSVSREKKERFSLILESASTNQTSMYLCASTQTGTKFTGELFFGEGSRLTVL.

The genes are TRBV6-2 or TRBV6-3 and TRBJ2-7; 9 nucleotides line up with TRBD2. CDR1 and CDR2 from the germline V gene are MNHEY and SVGEGT. This CDR3 is 15 amino acids long. Trimming at V came to 6 bases and at J to 3 bases, leaving 9 bases not matched to a gene. The CDR3 coding sequence is TGTGCCAGCAGAGCTATAGCGGGGGCCCTCTACGAGCAGTACGTC. It is translated as CASRAIAGALYEQYV.

This chain connects TRBV6-2 or TRBV6-3 to TRBJ2-7; D may be TRBD1 or TRBD2 (5 bases each). Germline CDR1 is MNHEY and CDR2 is SVGEGT. The V end lost 5 bases, the J end lost 2 bases, and 13 bases lay between the germline ends. This CDR3 has 14 amino acids. For the CDR3, the DNA is TGTGCCAGCAGTGCTCCGGGACGGCCCTACGAGCAGTACTTC. Residues: CASSAPGRPYEQYF.

As for this clonotype: A much larger clone lies a single base off, so this may be a read error. V is TRBV7-4 and J is TRBJ2-1; tentatively, D is TRBD2 (5 bases). The V end was cut by 5 bases, the J end by 3 bases, with 11 bases between. CDR1 is SGHVT, CDR2 SQSDAQ, per germline. The CDR3 contains 14 residues. Here the CDR3 DNA reads TGTGCCAGCAGCCGAGGTCGGGGCTACAATGAGCAGTTCTTC. As protein: CASSRGRGYNEQFF.

V usage is TRBV15 and J usage is TRBJ2-7; unclear D gene. V lost 8 bases, J lost 5 bases, and 16 bases lay in between. The CDR3 has 13 residues. CDR1 is LNHNV, CDR2 YYDKDF, per germline (reference sequence). In DNA, the CDR3 is TGTGCCACCGGGTTACAATTCTCTGACGAGCAGTACTTC. This translates into CATGLQFSDEQYF.

The chain uses TRBV2 and TRBJ1-5; D not certain. This CDR3 is 11 amino acids long. The V and J ends lost 8 bases and 7 bases respectively, with 9 bases between them. CDR1 is SNHLY, CDR2 FYNNEI, per germline. CDR3 DNA sequence: TGTGCCAGCGGTGGGTCCCAGCCCCAGCATTTT. This sequence encodes CASGGSQPQHF.